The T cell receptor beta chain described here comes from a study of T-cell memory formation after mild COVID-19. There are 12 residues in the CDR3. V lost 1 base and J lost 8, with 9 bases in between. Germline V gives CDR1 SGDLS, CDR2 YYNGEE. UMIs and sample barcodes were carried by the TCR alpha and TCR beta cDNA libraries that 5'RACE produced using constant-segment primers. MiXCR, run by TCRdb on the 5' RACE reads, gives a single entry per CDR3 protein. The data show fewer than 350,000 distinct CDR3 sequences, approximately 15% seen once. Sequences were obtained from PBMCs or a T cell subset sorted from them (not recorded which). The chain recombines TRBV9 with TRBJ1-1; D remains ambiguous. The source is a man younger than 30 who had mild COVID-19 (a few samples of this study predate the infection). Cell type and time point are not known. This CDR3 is CASSVLGREAFF. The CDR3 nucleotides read TGTGCCAGCAGCGTATTAGGCAGGGAAGCTTTCTTT.